The 14 T cell receptor beta chains reported below all come from one sample, sequenced in a study of graft-versus-host responses after intestinal transplantation. Sequenced by immunoSEQ multiplex PCR; TCRdb stores in-frame clones only, minus some. Seen here are roughly 110,000 clones, around 92% observed once, and the top ten hold 0.95% to 1.5%. Their antigens are not known. Sequencing was performed on unstimulated CD8+ T cells sorted from spleen or lymph node cells, taken before transplant. Source of these receptors: a human donor who was the organ donor for an intestinal transplant.

The genes are TRBV6-5 and TRBJ2-7, with a weak D call TRBD2 (6 bases). Germline V gives CDR1 MNHEY, CDR2 SVGAGI. V lost 8 bases and J 3 bases, leaving 11 bases between the germline ends. CDR3 length equals 12 residues. The CDR3 loop is CASAAGNYEQYF. The DNA for the CDR3 is TGTGCCAGCGCCGCGGGGAACTACGAGCAGTACTTC.

This chain links TRBV28 with TRBJ2-3; no clear D. Deletions cut 5 bases from V and 0 bases from J, with 9 bases between. The CDR3 covers 14 residues. From germline, CDR1 is MDHEN and CDR2 SYDVKM. The CDR3 DNA follows: TGTGCCAGCAGTACGGCTCCGAGCACAGATACGCAGTATTTT. This encodes CASSTAPSTDTQYF.

This chain connects TRBV4-1 to TRBJ2-5; TRBD2 matches 7 bases. Losses at the gene ends were 3 bases for V and 5 bases for J; bases not matched to a gene: 9. This CDR3 comprises 15 residues. The germline V gene has CDR1 MGHRA and CDR2 YSYEKL. This chain's CDR3 is CASSHQAGRFETQYF. The CDR3 DNA is TGCGCCAGCAGCCATCAAGCGGGGAGGTTTGAGACCCAGTACTTC.

The J gene is TRBJ1-1, the V gene TRBV13; 7 bases align to TRBD1. Trimming took 2 bases from V and 4 from J; bases not matched to a gene: 1. From germline, CDR1 is PRHDT and CDR2 FYEKMQ (reference sequence). The CDR3 has 13 residues. CDR3 protein: CASSLTGATEAFF. The CDR3 region has the DNA TGTGCCAGCAGCTTAACAGGGGCCACTGAAGCTTTCTTT.

This sequence joins TRBV6-5 and TRBJ1-1, with 7 bases that match TRBD1. Germline assignment: CDR1 MNHEY and CDR2 SVGAGI. Losses at the gene ends were 5 bases for V and 4 bases for J; bases not matched to a gene: 4. The CDR3 runs 13 residues. CDR3 nucleotide sequence: TGTGCCAGCAGTGTAGACAGGGCCACTGAAGCTTTCTTT. This translates into CASSVDRATEAFF.

This chain links TRBV13 with TRBJ2-3; 10 nucleotides match TRBD1. The V segment lost 4 bases and the J segment 4 bases; nucleotides outside the gene matches: 2. The CDR3 has 14 amino acids. Germline CDR1 PRHDT, CDR2 FYEKMQ (reference sequence). CDR3 DNA sequence: TGTGCCAGCAGCTCAGACAGGGGGCCAGATACGCAGTATTTT. Protein sequence: CASSSDRGPDTQYF.

This clone was counted once. This sequence joins TRBV9 and TRBJ2-2, with 8 bases lining up with TRBD1. In germline, CDR1 is SGDLS, CDR2 YYNGEE. This CDR3 region has 16 residues. J gave up 6 bases and V 4 bases, and 11 bases lay outside the gene matches. CDR3 nucleotides: TGTGCCAGCAGCCCCCGGGACAGGACGTACGCCGGGGAGCTGTTTTTT. It is translated as CASSPRDRTYAGELFF.

With respect to this clone: The junction departs from germline at one end; a sequencing error may be responsible. The chain carries TRBV27 and TRBJ1-2; 8 positions agree with TRBD1. The CDR3 extends over 13 amino acids. The germline V gene has CDR1 MNHEY and CDR2 SMNVEV (reference sequence). The CDR3, as DNA: TGTGCCAGCAGTCACAGGACAGGGTACGGCTGCACCTTC. It encodes CASSHRTGYGCTF.

This chain connects TRBV7-2 to TRBJ2-4, with TRBD1 identical over 8 bases. The germline gives CDR1 SGHTA, CDR2 FQGNSA. The trim removed 1 base at V and 0 bases at J, leaving 11 bases unmatched. This CDR3 is 19 amino acids long. The DNA for the CDR3 is TGTGCCAGCAGCTTAGTTCGCGACAGGGGACTCCAAGCCAAAAACATTCAGTACTTC. This codes for CASSLVRDRGLQAKNIQYF.

The rearrangement uses TRBV10-1 and TRBJ2-7; TRBD2 aligns across 8 bases. In germline, CDR1 is WNHNN, CDR2 SYGVQD (reference sequence). CDR3 length equals 14 residues. Trimming at V came to 10 bases and at J to 3 bases, leaving 11 bases not matched to a gene. The CDR3 DNA is TGCGCCACCAGACTAGCGTCTTTTTTCTACGAGCAGTACTTC. It encodes CATRLASFFYEQYF.

The rearrangement joins TRBV4-2 to TRBJ2-1, with 8 bases matching TRBD2. The CDR3 has 15 amino acids. V was clipped by 2 bases and J by 5 bases; unmatched bases: 5. CDR1 is LGHNA and CDR2 is YNFKEQ in the germline V gene. The CDR3: CASSQTAGGNNEQFF. In nucleotides, the CDR3 is TGTGCCAGCAGCCAAACTGCGGGAGGTAACAATGAGCAGTTCTTC.

V and J are TRBV27 and TRBJ2-1, with 10 bases fitting TRBD2. The V segment lost 4 bases and the J segment 7 bases; nucleotides outside the gene matches: 10. Germline CDR1 is MNHEY and CDR2 is SMNVEV (reference sequence). The CDR3 sequence is 16 residues long. CDR3 in DNA: TGTGCCAGCAGTTACAGTTACCCAGCGGGAGGGAATGAGCAGTTCTTC. Translation gives CASSYSYPAGGNEQFF.

This sequence joins TRBV28 and TRBJ1-5, with D uncertain. Germline CDR1 and CDR2: MDHEN and SYDVKM. This CDR3 has 18 amino acids. Trimming stripped 5 bases from V and 5 bases from J, with 25 bases between. CDR3 DNA sequence: TGTGCCAGCAGTCCCTATGGTGGTTTAGACCCCATTGATCAGCCCCAGCATTTT. The encoded protein is CASSPYGGLDPIDQPQHF.

Comment on this clone: Sequence at one end of the junction differs from germline and may be a read error. The rearrangement uses TRBV7-7 and TRBJ2-1; 8 positions agree with TRBD1. Germline V CDR1 and CDR2: SSHAT, FNYEAQ (reference sequence). The CDR3 totals 16 residues. The CDR3 DNA reads TGTGCTAGCAGCTTAGAAAGGACAGGGTGCTACAATGAGCAGTTCTTC. This sequence encodes CASSLERTGCYNEQFF.